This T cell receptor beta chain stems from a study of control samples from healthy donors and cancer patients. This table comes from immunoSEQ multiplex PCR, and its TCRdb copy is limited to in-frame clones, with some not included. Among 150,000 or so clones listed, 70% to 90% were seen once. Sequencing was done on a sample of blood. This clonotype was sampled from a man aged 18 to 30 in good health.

CDR3 region: CASSWDRNTGELFF. The CDR3 DNA is TGTGCCAGCAGTTGGGACAGGAACACCGGGGAGCTGTTTTTT. The gene calls are TRBV2 and TRBJ2-2; 7 bases fit TRBD1. Germline CDR1 reads SNHLY; CDR2 reads FYNNEI. V was clipped by 5 bases and J by 1 base; unmatched bases: 1. The CDR3 loop spans 14 amino acids.